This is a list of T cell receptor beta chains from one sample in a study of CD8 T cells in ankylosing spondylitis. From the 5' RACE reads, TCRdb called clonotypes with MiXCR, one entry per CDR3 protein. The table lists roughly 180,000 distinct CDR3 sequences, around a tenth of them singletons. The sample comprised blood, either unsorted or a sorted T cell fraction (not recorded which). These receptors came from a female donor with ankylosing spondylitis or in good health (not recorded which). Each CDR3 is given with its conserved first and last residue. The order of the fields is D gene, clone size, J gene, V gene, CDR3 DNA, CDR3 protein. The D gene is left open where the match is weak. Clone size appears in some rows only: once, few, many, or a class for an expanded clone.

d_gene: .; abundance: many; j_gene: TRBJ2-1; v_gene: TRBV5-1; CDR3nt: TGCGCCAGCAGCTTGGAGGACCACAATGAGCAGTTCTTC; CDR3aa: CASSLEDHNEQFF
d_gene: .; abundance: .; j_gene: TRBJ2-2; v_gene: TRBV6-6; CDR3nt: TGTGCCACCGGGGAGCTGTTTTTT; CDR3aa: CATGELFF
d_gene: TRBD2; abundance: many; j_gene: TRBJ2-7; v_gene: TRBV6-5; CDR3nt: TGTGCCAGCAGTACTACCGCTATGGCGGGAGAAACTGACGAGCAGTACTTC; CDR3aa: CASSTTAMAGETDEQYF
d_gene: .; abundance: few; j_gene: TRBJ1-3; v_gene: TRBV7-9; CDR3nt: TGTGCCAGCAGCCGGAGAAACACCATATATTTT; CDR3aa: CASSRRNTIYF
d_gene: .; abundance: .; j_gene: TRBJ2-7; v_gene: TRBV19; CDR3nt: TGTGCCAGTAGTACACCCGTAGACGTTGGACCCCACGAGCAGTACTTC; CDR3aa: CASSTPVDVGPHEQYF
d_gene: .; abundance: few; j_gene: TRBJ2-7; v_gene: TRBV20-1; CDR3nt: TGCAGTGCTGCGACAGGTTCTTACGAGCAGTACTTC; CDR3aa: CSAATGSYEQYF
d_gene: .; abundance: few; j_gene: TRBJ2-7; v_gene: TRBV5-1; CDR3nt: TGCGCCAGCAGCTTGGGAGGGGGTCTCTCCTACGAGCAGTACTTC; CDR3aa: CASSLGGGLSYEQYF
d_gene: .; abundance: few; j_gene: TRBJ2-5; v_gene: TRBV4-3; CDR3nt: TGCGCCAGCAGCCAAGATAGGCAGGGTGGGGTGATGTCCCAAGAGACCCAGTACTTC; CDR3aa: CASSQDRQGGVMSQETQYF
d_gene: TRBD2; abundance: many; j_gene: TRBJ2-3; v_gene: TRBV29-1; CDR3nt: TGCAGCGTTGATCGGGCTAGCGGGAGAAGCTATACGCAGTATTTT; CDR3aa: CSVDRASGRSYTQYF
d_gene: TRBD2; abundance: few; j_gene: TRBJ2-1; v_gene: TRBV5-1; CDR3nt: TGCGCCAGCAGCTTGGGACTAGCGGGAGACAAGGGCTACAATGAGCAGTTCTTC; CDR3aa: CASSLGLAGDKGYNEQFF
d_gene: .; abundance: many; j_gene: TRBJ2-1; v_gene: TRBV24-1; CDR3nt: TGTGCCACCAGTGATTTCGGCAATGAGCAGTTCTTC; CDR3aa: CATSDFGNEQFF
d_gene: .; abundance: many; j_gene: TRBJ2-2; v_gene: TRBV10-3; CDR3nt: TGTGCCCTCCAGCGGGACACCGGGGAGCTGTTTTTT; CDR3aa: CALQRDTGELFF
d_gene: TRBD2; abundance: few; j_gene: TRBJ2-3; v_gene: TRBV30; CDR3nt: TGTGCCTGGAGTGTACTACCTAGCGGAGCCACAGATACGCAGTATTTT; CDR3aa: CAWSVLPSGATDTQYF
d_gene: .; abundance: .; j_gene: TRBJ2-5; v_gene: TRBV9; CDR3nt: TGTGCCAGCAGCCGCTACTTCGGGGCGGAGGAGACCCAGTACTTC; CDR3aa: CASSRYFGAEETQYF
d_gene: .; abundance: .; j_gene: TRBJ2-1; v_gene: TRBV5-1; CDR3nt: TGCGCCAGCAGCTTGAAAGGAGATGAGCAGTTCTTC; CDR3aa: CASSLKGDEQFF
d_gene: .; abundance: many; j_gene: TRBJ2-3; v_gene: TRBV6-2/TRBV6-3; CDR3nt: TGTGCCAGCAGTTACCGGGGAGATACGCAGTATTTT; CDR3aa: CASSYRGDTQYF
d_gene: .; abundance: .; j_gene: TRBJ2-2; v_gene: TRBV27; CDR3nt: TGTGCCAGCAGTTTTGGCCAGTCCTCCGGGGAGCTGTTTTTT; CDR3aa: CASSFGQSSGELFF
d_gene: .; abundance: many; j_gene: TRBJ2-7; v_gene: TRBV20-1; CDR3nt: TGCAGTCCCAGGACCGCCGCTAGGGGCGAGCAGTACTTC; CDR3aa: CSPRTAARGEQYF
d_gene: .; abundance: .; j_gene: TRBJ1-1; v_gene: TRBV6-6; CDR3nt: TGTGCCAGCAGTATCAGGACGGCCATGAACACTGAAGCTTTCTTT; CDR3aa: CASSIRTAMNTEAFF
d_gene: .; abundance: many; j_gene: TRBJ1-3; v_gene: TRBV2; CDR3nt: TGTGCCAGCATCGATCAGTACTCTGGAAACACCATATATTTT; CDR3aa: CASIDQYSGNTIYF
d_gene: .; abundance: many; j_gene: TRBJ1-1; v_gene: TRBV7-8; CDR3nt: TGTGCCAGCTCTCTACACGCCGGGATGACTGAAGCTTTCTTT; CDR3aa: CASSLHAGMTEAFF
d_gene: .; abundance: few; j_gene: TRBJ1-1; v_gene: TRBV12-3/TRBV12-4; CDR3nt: TGTGCCAGCAGTGTAGGACAGACTCGTGCTTTCTTT; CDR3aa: CASSVGQTRAFF
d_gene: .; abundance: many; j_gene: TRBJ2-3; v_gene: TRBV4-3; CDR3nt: TGCGCCAGCAGCCAAGGGAATAGCGTCACAGATACGCAGTATTTT; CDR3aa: CASSQGNSVTDTQYF
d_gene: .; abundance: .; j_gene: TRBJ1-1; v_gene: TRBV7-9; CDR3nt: TGTGCCAGCAGCTTGGGAGATTGGACTGAAGCTTTCTTT; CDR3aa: CASSLGDWTEAFF
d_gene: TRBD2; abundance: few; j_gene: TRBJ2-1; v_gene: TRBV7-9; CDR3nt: TGTGCCAGCAGCTTAGCGCCTAGCGGGAGGGATGAGCAGTTCTTC; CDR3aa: CASSLAPSGRDEQFF
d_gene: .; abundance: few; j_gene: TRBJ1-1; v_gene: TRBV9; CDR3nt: TGTGCCAGCAGCGCCTCAGCCGGAGGGGGAGTTGAAGCTTTCTTT; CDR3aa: CASSASAGGGVEAFF
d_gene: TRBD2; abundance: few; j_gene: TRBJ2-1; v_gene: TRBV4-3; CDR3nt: TGCGCCAGCAGCCTTCGGACTAGCGGAGTCTACAATGAGCAGTTCTTC; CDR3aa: CASSLRTSGVYNEQFF
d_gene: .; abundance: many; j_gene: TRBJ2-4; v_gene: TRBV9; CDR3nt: TGTGCCAGCAGCCCAGGGTCCGGATTAAACATTCAGTACTTC; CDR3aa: CASSPGSGLNIQYF
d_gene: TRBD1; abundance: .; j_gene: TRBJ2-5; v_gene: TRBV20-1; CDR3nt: TGCAGTGCTAGCTTCGGGACAGCTAGAGAGACCCAGTACTTC; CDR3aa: CSASFGTARETQYF
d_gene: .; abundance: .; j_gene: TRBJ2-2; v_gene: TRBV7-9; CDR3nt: TGTGCCAGCAGCTCCCTGTTCGATGGGGAGCTGTTTTTT; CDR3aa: CASSSLFDGELFF
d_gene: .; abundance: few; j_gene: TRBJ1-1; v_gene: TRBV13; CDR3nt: TGTGCCAGCAGCTACAACCTGAACACTGAAGCTTTCTTT; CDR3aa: CASSYNLNTEAFF
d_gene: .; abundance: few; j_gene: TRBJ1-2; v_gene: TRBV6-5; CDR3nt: TGTGCCAGCAGTTACTCGCACAGCTCGGGCGGCTACACCTTC; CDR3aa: CASSYSHSSGGYTF
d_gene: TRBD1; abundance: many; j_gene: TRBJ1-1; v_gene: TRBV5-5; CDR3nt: TGTGCCAGCAGCCTCAGGACAGGCACTGAAGCTTTCTTT; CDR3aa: CASSLRTGTEAFF
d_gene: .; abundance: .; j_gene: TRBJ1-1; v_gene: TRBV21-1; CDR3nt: TGTGCCAGCCCCGTTAGGGCCCGGATGAACACTGAAGCTTTCTTT; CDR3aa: CASPVRARMNTEAFF
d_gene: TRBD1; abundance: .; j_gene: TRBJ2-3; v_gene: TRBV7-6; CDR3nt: TGTGCCAGCAGCTTAGAGGGACAGGGGTCAGATACGCAGTATTTT; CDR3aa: CASSLEGQGSDTQYF
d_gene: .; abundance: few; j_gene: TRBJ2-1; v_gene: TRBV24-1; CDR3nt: TGTGCCACCAGTGACTCCCCGACAGGTTACAATGAGCAGTTCTTC; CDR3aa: CATSDSPTGYNEQFF
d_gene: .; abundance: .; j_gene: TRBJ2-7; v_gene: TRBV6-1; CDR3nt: TGTGCCAGCAGTTCCGTGAGCGAGCAGTACTTC; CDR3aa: CASSSVSEQYF
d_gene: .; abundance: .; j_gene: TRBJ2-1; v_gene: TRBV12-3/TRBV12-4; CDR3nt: TGTGCCAGCAGTTTAGCGAACTACAGGAGCTCCTACAATGAGCAGTTCTTC; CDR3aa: CASSLANYRSSYNEQFF
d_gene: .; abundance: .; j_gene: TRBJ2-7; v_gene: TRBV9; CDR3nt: TGTGCCAGCAGCCCCACAGGGAGTAGCGACGAGCAGTACTTC; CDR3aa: CASSPTGSSDEQYF
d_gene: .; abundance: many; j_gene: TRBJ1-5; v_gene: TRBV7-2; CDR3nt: TGTGCCAGCAGCTTAGACATTTACGCAAATCAGCCCCAGCATTTT; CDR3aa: CASSLDIYANQPQHF
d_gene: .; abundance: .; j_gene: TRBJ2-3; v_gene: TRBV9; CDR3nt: TGTGCCAGCAGCGTAGGTGTCGGGACACTCGGAGATACGCAGTATTTT; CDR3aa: CASSVGVGTLGDTQYF
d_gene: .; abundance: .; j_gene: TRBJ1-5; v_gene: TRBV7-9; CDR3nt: TGTGCCAGCAGCCTTGGACAGTTTAGCAATCAGCCCCAGCATTTT; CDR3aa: CASSLGQFSNQPQHF
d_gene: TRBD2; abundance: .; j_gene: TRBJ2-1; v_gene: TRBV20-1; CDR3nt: TGCAGTGCTAGAGAAACTAGCGGGAGGTTCAACAATGAGCAGTTCTTC; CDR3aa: CSARETSGRFNNEQFF
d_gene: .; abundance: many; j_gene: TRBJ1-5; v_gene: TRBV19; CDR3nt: TGTGCCAGTGCCTCTGGGGGGAGCAATCAGCCCCAGCATTTT; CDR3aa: CASASGGSNQPQHF
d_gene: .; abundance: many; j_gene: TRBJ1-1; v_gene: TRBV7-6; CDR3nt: TGTGCCAGCAGCAGACCCGGTACCGGAGCTTTCTTT; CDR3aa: CASSRPGTGAFF
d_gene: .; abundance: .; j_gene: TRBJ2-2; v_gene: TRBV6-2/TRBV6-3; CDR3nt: TGTGCCAGCCTAGGCCCAAACACCGGGGAGCTGTTTTTT; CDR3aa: CASLGPNTGELFF
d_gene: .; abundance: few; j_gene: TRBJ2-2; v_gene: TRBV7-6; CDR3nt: TGTGCCAGCAGCCCCCGCGGCGGACAAGCCGGGGAGCTGTTTTTT; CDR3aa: CASSPRGGQAGELFF
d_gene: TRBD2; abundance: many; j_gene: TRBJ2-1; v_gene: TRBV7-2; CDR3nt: TGTGCCAGCAGCTCCTTAGCGGGAGGGCGGAGTGAGCAGTTCTTC; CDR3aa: CASSSLAGGRSEQFF
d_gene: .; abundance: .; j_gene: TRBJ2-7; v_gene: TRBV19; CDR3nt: TGTGCCAGTAGTAATCAAGGGGTCCTCTACGAGCAGTACTTC; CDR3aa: CASSNQGVLYEQYF
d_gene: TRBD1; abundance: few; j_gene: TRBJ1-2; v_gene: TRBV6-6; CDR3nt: TGTGCCAGCAGTTACTCGATGACAGGGGAGTGGATCTATGGCTACACCTTC; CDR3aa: CASSYSMTGEWIYGYTF